A selection of T cell receptor beta chains follows, all from one sample in a study of T cell responses to AZD1222 COVID-19 vaccine. Sequenced by immunoSEQ multiplex PCR; TCRdb stores in-frame clones only, minus some. This table has about 180,000 clones, around 94% appearing once. Material: peripheral blood, obtained on day 0 of AZD1222 vaccination. The receptors derive from an adult in good health. The CDR3 runs from the conserved cysteine through the conserved F or W. D genes are given only for firm matches. The size of a clone is reported for some rows only, either as once, few or many, or as a class for expanded clones.

d_call clone_size j_call v_call cdr3_aa cdr3_nt
NA NA TRBJ2-2 TRBV28 CASSYPHRANLNTGELFF TGTGCCAGCAGTTATCCTCACCGGGCAAACCTGAACACCGGGGAGCTGTTTTTT
TRBD1 NA TRBJ1-5 TRBV14 CASSLQGASPQHF TGTGCCAGCAGCCTACAGGGGGCGAGTCCCCAGCATTTT
NA few TRBJ2-7 TRBV6-5 CASSWNRASYEQYF TGTGCCAGCAGTTGGAACAGGGCCTCCTACGAGCAGTACTTC
TRBD1 NA TRBJ1-1 TRBV7-6 CASSLDGRTGVTEAFF TGTGCCAGCAGCTTAGACGGCAGGACAGGGGTTACTGAAGCTTTCTTT
TRBD2 NA TRBJ2-7 TRBV2 CASRDGLAASSYEQYF TGTGCCAGCAGGGACGGACTAGCGGCAAGCTCCTACGAGCAGTACTTC
TRBD1 NA TRBJ1-1 TRBV30 CAWSVLGQAQDTEAFF TGTGCCTGGAGTGTACTCGGACAGGCGCAGGACACTGAAGCTTTCTTT
TRBD1 NA TRBJ1-1 TRBV4-1 CASSQMTGTMNTEAFF TGCGCCAGCAGCCAGATGACAGGGACGATGAACACTGAAGCTTTCTTT
TRBD2 NA TRBJ2-7 TRBV7-9 CASSSGLAGGPRREQYF TGTGCCAGCAGCTCCGGACTAGCGGGAGGGCCCAGGCGAGAGCAGTACTTC
TRBD1 NA TRBJ2-5 TRBV15 CATSRDQGAGETQYF TGTGCCACCAGCAGAGATCAGGGGGCGGGAGAGACCCAGTACTTC
NA NA TRBJ2-7 TRBV7-8 CASKGDEQYF TGTGCCAGCAAGGGCGACGAGCAGTACTTC
NA NA TRBJ1-5 TRBV4-2 CASSRAGDSNQPQHF TGTGCCAGCAGCCGGGCTGGGGATAGCAATCAGCCCCAGCATTTT
NA NA TRBJ2-2 TRBV12-3/TRBV12-4 CASSRVGGELFF TGTGCCAGCAGTAGAGTAGGCGGGGAGCTGTTTTTT
TRBD1 few TRBJ1-2 TRBV28 CASATGPRGYTF TGTGCCAGCGCGACAGGGCCTCGGGGCTACACCTTC
NA NA TRBJ1-2 TRBV4-2 CASSQVGSNANYGYTF TGTGCCAGCAGCCAAGTTGGGTCGAACGCTAACTATGGCTACACCTTC
NA NA TRBJ2-7 TRBV9 CASSSAGSSYEQYF TGTGCCAGCAGCTCCGCAGGATCCTCCTACGAGCAGTACTTC